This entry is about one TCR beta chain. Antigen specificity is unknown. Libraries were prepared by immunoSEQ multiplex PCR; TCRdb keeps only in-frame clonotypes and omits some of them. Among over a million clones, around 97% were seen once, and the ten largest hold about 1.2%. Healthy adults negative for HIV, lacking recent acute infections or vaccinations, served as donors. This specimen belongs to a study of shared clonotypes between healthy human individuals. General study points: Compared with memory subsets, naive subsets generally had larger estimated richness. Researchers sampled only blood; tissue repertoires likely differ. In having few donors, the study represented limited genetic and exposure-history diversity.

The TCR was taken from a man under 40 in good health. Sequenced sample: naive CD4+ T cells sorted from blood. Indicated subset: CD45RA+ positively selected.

The chain's CDR3 is CASSNRVAGVPQETQYF. The CDR3 coding sequence is TGTGCCAGCAGCAATAGAGTAGCGGGAGTACCCCAAGAGACCCAGTACTTC. The chain carries TRBV9 and TRBJ2-5; 9 bases map to TRBD2. This CDR3 is built from 17 residues. Trimming removed 4 bases from V and 1 base from J; junction bases left unmatched: 11. The germline V gene has CDR1 SGDLS and CDR2 YYNGEE.